Listed below are T cell receptor beta chains from one sample, sequenced in a study of blood T cell repertoires in COVID-19. The table came from immunoSEQ multiplex PCR; TCRdb's copy has only in-frame clones and leaves some out. The data hold around 180,000 clones, with more than 75% observed a single time. The material sequenced was peripheral blood. The receptors come from a person aged 70 to 85 with COVID-19, enrolled during active disease. Both conserved end residues are part of each CDR3. Fields, in order: CDR3 DNA, CDR3 protein, V gene, J gene, D gene, clone size. D genes are given only for firm matches. Clone size is stated in some rows and not others, as once, few, many or a class when expanded.

CDR3 DNA: TGTGCCAGCAGTGAGCCGGGACTAGCGGGGGCCTTCGGAGATACGCAGTATTTT
CDR3 protein: CASSEPGLAGAFGDTQYF
V gene: TRBV27
J gene: TRBJ2-3
D gene: TRBD2
clone size: .

CDR3 DNA: TGCGCCAGCGGGATGATGGCGGGATCGAATGAGCAGTTCTTC
CDR3 protein: CASGMMAGSNEQFF
V gene: TRBV5-1
J gene: TRBJ2-1
D gene: .
clone size: .

CDR3 DNA: TGTGCCACCAGCAGGGGACAGGGGGCCGCCTTC
CDR3 protein: CATSRGQGAAF
V gene: TRBV15
J gene: TRBJ1-2
D gene: TRBD1
clone size: .

CDR3 DNA: TGTGCCAGCAGCTCACAGGGGTACGAGCAGTACTTC
CDR3 protein: CASSSQGYEQYF
V gene: TRBV6-2/TRBV6-3
J gene: TRBJ2-7
D gene: TRBD1
clone size: .

CDR3 DNA: TGCGCCAGCAGCTTGACACCTTATTCACCCCTCCACTTT
CDR3 protein: CASSLTPYSPLHF
V gene: TRBV5-1
J gene: TRBJ1-6
D gene: .
clone size: .

CDR3 DNA: TGTGCCAGCAGCGTAGCAGCGGGAGCTTTTAATGAGCAGTTCTTC
CDR3 protein: CASSVAAGAFNEQFF
V gene: TRBV9
J gene: TRBJ2-1
D gene: TRBD2
clone size: .

CDR3 DNA: TGTGCCAGCAGTGAAGGACAGGGTACCCCTGAAGCTTTCTTT
CDR3 protein: CASSEGQGTPEAFF
V gene: TRBV2
J gene: TRBJ1-1
D gene: TRBD1
clone size: .

CDR3 DNA: TGTGCCAGCAGCCCCCTAGGCCATTCACCCCTCCACTTT
CDR3 protein: CASSPLGHSPLHF
V gene: TRBV5-8
J gene: TRBJ1-6
D gene: .
clone size: few

CDR3 DNA: TGTGCCAGCAGCCAGACTAGCGGGGGGGCAGATACGCAGTATTTT
CDR3 protein: CASSQTSGGADTQYF
V gene: TRBV3-1/TRBV3-2
J gene: TRBJ2-3
D gene: TRBD2
clone size: .

CDR3 DNA: TGTGCCAGCAGCGTTGGGGACAGGGCAAATCAGCCCCAGCATTTT
CDR3 protein: CASSVGDRANQPQHF
V gene: TRBV27
J gene: TRBJ1-5
D gene: TRBD1
clone size: .

CDR3 DNA: TGTGCCACCAGTGATTCACGGACAGGCAACTACGAGCAGTACTTC
CDR3 protein: CATSDSRTGNYEQYF
V gene: TRBV24-1
J gene: TRBJ2-7
D gene: TRBD1
clone size: .

CDR3 DNA: TGTGCCAGCAGTAGACTAGCGGGAGACGTTAATACGCAGTATTTT
CDR3 protein: CASSRLAGDVNTQYF
V gene: TRBV28
J gene: TRBJ2-3
D gene: TRBD2
clone size: .

CDR3 DNA: TGTGCCAGTGCCTTGGGACAAGTGAACACTGAAGCTTTCTTT
CDR3 protein: CASALGQVNTEAFF
V gene: TRBV19
J gene: TRBJ1-1
D gene: .
clone size: .

CDR3 DNA: TGTGCCAGCAGTGAGGCGACAGGGGGCCGTGGCTATGGCTACACCTTC
CDR3 protein: CASSEATGGRGYGYTF
V gene: TRBV6-1
J gene: TRBJ1-2
D gene: TRBD1
clone size: .

CDR3 DNA: TGTGCCACGAGGCCCGGGGACTCTGGAAACACCATATATTTT
CDR3 protein: CATRPGDSGNTIYF
V gene: TRBV11-2
J gene: TRBJ1-3
D gene: .
clone size: .

CDR3 DNA: TGTGCCAGCCTTACCAGTTCTGGGGCCAACGTCCTGACTTTC
CDR3 protein: CASLTSSGANVLTF
V gene: TRBV19
J gene: TRBJ2-6
D gene: .
clone size: .

CDR3 DNA: TGTGCCAGCTCAGAACAAATACAGGGGGCTGATGAGAATGAGCAGTTCTTC
CDR3 protein: CASSEQIQGADENEQFF
V gene: TRBV18
J gene: TRBJ2-1
D gene: TRBD1
clone size: .

CDR3 DNA: TGCGCCAGCAGCCAAGATGGGGGAGGGGTCCTGACCTATGGCTACACCTTC
CDR3 protein: CASSQDGGGVLTYGYTF
V gene: TRBV4-3
J gene: TRBJ1-2
D gene: .
clone size: once

CDR3 DNA: TGCAGTGCTAGTGTTCTCGCGGAGGGGCGCGAGCAGTACTTC
CDR3 protein: CSASVLAEGREQYF
V gene: TRBV20-1
J gene: TRBJ2-7
D gene: .
clone size: .

CDR3 DNA: TGTGCCAGCAGCTTGGGGACTAGCGGGGGGGCTAACAATGAGCAGTTCTTC
CDR3 protein: CASSLGTSGGANNEQFF
V gene: TRBV11-2
J gene: TRBJ2-1
D gene: TRBD2
clone size: .

CDR3 DNA: TGTGCCAGTTTCCCGGGACAGGGTTCCGGGGAGCTGTTTTTT
CDR3 protein: CASFPGQGSGELFF
V gene: TRBV19
J gene: TRBJ2-2
D gene: TRBD1
clone size: .

CDR3 DNA: TGTGCCAGCACCCTACAGGGGGGAAATGAAAAACTGTTTTTT
CDR3 protein: CASTLQGGNEKLFF
V gene: TRBV28
J gene: TRBJ1-4
D gene: TRBD1
clone size: .

CDR3 DNA: TGCAGCGTGGGGGACAGTGGAGTTTGGGCAGATACGCAGTATTTT
CDR3 protein: CSVGDSGVWADTQYF
V gene: TRBV29-1
J gene: TRBJ2-3
D gene: TRBD1
clone size: once

CDR3 DNA: TGTGCCAGCTCACCACTATCAGGGATCAATCAGCCCCAGCATTTT
CDR3 protein: CASSPLSGINQPQHF
V gene: TRBV18
J gene: TRBJ1-5
D gene: .
clone size: .

CDR3 DNA: TGTGCCAGCAGGGACAGGGGCCACTCGGTACAAGAGACCCAGTACTTC
CDR3 protein: CASRDRGHSVQETQYF
V gene: TRBV28
J gene: TRBJ2-5
D gene: TRBD1
clone size: .

CDR3 DNA: TGTGCCAGCAGTTTACGGAACAGACGAAGGCTCTACGAGCAGTACTTC
CDR3 protein: CASSLRNRRRLYEQYF
V gene: TRBV28
J gene: TRBJ2-7
D gene: .
clone size: .

CDR3 DNA: TGTGCCAGCAGCCAAAGGTTCTTAACAGGGGGACTAGCGGGAGGGTCATATACGCAGTATTTT
CDR3 protein: CASSQRFLTGGLAGGSYTQYF
V gene: TRBV3-1/TRBV3-2
J gene: TRBJ2-3
D gene: TRBD2
clone size: .

CDR3 DNA: TGCGCCAGCAGCGGAGAGGAGACTGAAGCTTTCTTT
CDR3 protein: CASSGEETEAFF
V gene: TRBV4-1
J gene: TRBJ1-1
D gene: .
clone size: .

CDR3 DNA: TGTGCCAGCAGCTACCGGCCTGGGGCGAATGAGCAGTTCTTC
CDR3 protein: CASSYRPGANEQFF
V gene: TRBV5-6
J gene: TRBJ2-1
D gene: .
clone size: .

CDR3 DNA: TGTGCCACATCCCAGGGGGAGAGCAATCAGCCCCAGCATTTT
CDR3 protein: CATSQGESNQPQHF
V gene: TRBV19
J gene: TRBJ1-5
D gene: TRBD1
clone size: .

CDR3 DNA: TGTGCCAGCAGCCCAACAGTATTTTCTGGGGCCAACGTCCTGACTTTC
CDR3 protein: CASSPTVFSGANVLTF
V gene: TRBV6-2/TRBV6-3
J gene: TRBJ2-6
D gene: .
clone size: once

CDR3 DNA: TGCGCCAGCAGCTTGGGGAGTCCCGGGACAGGGAATGGCTACACCTTC
CDR3 protein: CASSLGSPGTGNGYTF
V gene: TRBV5-1
J gene: TRBJ1-2
D gene: TRBD1
clone size: .

CDR3 DNA: TGTGCCAGTAGTAGCAAGAAGTTCAGCTCTGGAAACACCATATATTTT
CDR3 protein: CASSSKKFSSGNTIYF
V gene: TRBV19
J gene: TRBJ1-3
D gene: .
clone size: .

CDR3 DNA: TGTGCCAGCAGGACGCGGTCGAACACTGAAGCTTTCTTT
CDR3 protein: CASRTRSNTEAFF
V gene: TRBV2
J gene: TRBJ1-1
D gene: .
clone size: .

CDR3 DNA: TGTGCCAGCAGCTATAGGACTAGCGCGGGCACAGATACGCAGTATTTT
CDR3 protein: CASSYRTSAGTDTQYF
V gene: TRBV7-8
J gene: TRBJ2-3
D gene: TRBD2
clone size: few

CDR3 DNA: TGCGCCAGCAGCTTGGGTCCCGGGGGCTCTGGAAACACCATATATTTT
CDR3 protein: CASSLGPGGSGNTIYF
V gene: TRBV5-1
J gene: TRBJ1-3
D gene: .
clone size: .

CDR3 DNA: TGTGCCAGCAGCTACGGACAGGGAAGACAAGAGACCCAGTACTTC
CDR3 protein: CASSYGQGRQETQYF
V gene: TRBV5-4
J gene: TRBJ2-5
D gene: TRBD1
clone size: few

CDR3 DNA: TGCAGTGCTAGTGGCGGGAGCTACAATGAGCAGTTCTTC
CDR3 protein: CSASGGSYNEQFF
V gene: TRBV20-1
J gene: TRBJ2-1
D gene: TRBD2
clone size: .

CDR3 DNA: TGTGCCAGCAGTCAACAGGTCTCCTACAATGAGCAGTTCTTC
CDR3 protein: CASSQQVSYNEQFF
V gene: TRBV6-5
J gene: TRBJ2-1
D gene: .
clone size: .

CDR3 DNA: TGTGCCACCAGTGATGCGGGAAGAGATTCACCCCTCCACTTT
CDR3 protein: CATSDAGRDSPLHF
V gene: TRBV24-1
J gene: TRBJ1-6
D gene: .
clone size: .

CDR3 DNA: TGTGCCAGCAGCCCCCGACTAGCGGGGGGCAATGAGCAGTTCTTC
CDR3 protein: CASSPRLAGGNEQFF
V gene: TRBV7-2
J gene: TRBJ2-1
D gene: TRBD2
clone size: .

CDR3 DNA: TGTGCCAGTAGTCAACTAGCGGGAGGGCCCTACGAGCAGTACTTC
CDR3 protein: CASSQLAGGPYEQYF
V gene: TRBV19
J gene: TRBJ2-7
D gene: TRBD2
clone size: once

CDR3 DNA: TGCGCCAGCAGCTTTAGTACAGGGCTGGATACCGGGGAGCTGTTTTTT
CDR3 protein: CASSFSTGLDTGELFF
V gene: TRBV5-1
J gene: TRBJ2-2
D gene: .
clone size: .

CDR3 DNA: TGCGCCAGCAGCCAATTCACAGGGGGTTCTGGAAACACCATATATTTT
CDR3 protein: CASSQFTGGSGNTIYF
V gene: TRBV4-3
J gene: TRBJ1-3
D gene: TRBD1
clone size: .

CDR3 DNA: TGTGCCAGCAGTTACTCGGCAGGGCCCTACAATGAGCAGTTCTTC
CDR3 protein: CASSYSAGPYNEQFF
V gene: TRBV6-6
J gene: TRBJ2-1
D gene: .
clone size: .

CDR3 DNA: TGTGCCTGGTGGGGACAGCCGGGCACTGAAGCTTTCTTT
CDR3 protein: CAWWGQPGTEAFF
V gene: TRBV30
J gene: TRBJ1-1
D gene: TRBD1
clone size: .

CDR3 DNA: TGTGCCAGCAGCCTTCAGGGGGTCGCGGAGACCCAGTACTTC
CDR3 protein: CASSLQGVAETQYF
V gene: TRBV9
J gene: TRBJ2-5
D gene: TRBD1
clone size: .

CDR3 DNA: TGTGCCAGCTCTCCGCGGAGGGACTTCTCCTACGAGCAGTACTTC
CDR3 protein: CASSPRRDFSYEQYF
V gene: TRBV18
J gene: TRBJ2-7
D gene: .
clone size: .

CDR3 DNA: TGTGCCAGCAGCTACCGACAGGGTTCCTACAATGAGCAGTTCTTC
CDR3 protein: CASSYRQGSYNEQFF
V gene: TRBV7-9
J gene: TRBJ2-1
D gene: TRBD1
clone size: .

CDR3 DNA: TGTGCCAGCTCCCTCCTATTCTCAGATACGCAGTATTTT
CDR3 protein: CASSLLFSDTQYF
V gene: TRBV18
J gene: TRBJ2-3
D gene: .
clone size: once

CDR3 DNA: TGTGCCAGCAGTTCGGTAAGCGGGAGGGCCGGGAATGAGCAGTTCTTC
CDR3 protein: CASSSVSGRAGNEQFF
V gene: TRBV28
J gene: TRBJ2-1
D gene: TRBD2
clone size: .

CDR3 DNA: TGCGCCAGCAGCCAAGAACGGGTACTGTTTTTT
CDR3 protein: CASSQERVLFF
V gene: TRBV4-1
J gene: TRBJ1-4
D gene: .
clone size: .

CDR3 DNA: TGTGCCAGCAGCCCTCTAGCGGGAGTTTCCGGGGAGCTGTTTTTT
CDR3 protein: CASSPLAGVSGELFF
V gene: TRBV28
J gene: TRBJ2-2
D gene: TRBD2
clone size: .

CDR3 DNA: TGTGCCAGTAGTATAGGACAGGGGGCTAACTATGGCTACACCTTC
CDR3 protein: CASSIGQGANYGYTF
V gene: TRBV19
J gene: TRBJ1-2
D gene: TRBD1
clone size: .

CDR3 DNA: TGTGCCAGCAGTTTATATACAGACAAGAACACTGAAGCTTTCTTT
CDR3 protein: CASSLYTDKNTEAFF
V gene: TRBV28
J gene: TRBJ1-1
D gene: .
clone size: .

CDR3 DNA: TGTGCCAGCAGCCCTCAAACACGGGGTTCACCCCTCCACTTT
CDR3 protein: CASSPQTRGSPLHF
V gene: TRBV5-6
J gene: TRBJ1-6
D gene: .
clone size: .

CDR3 DNA: TGTGCCAGCAGCCCTCGGGCAGGGGGAGGATTTGGGGCCAACGTCCTGACTTTC
CDR3 protein: CASSPRAGGGFGANVLTF
V gene: TRBV14
J gene: TRBJ2-6
D gene: .
clone size: .

CDR3 DNA: TGTGCCAGCAGTTACTCGAGACAGGGGGCCCGGGAGCAGTTCTTC
CDR3 protein: CASSYSRQGAREQFF
V gene: TRBV6-2/TRBV6-3
J gene: TRBJ2-1
D gene: TRBD1
clone size: .

CDR3 DNA: TGTGCCAGCAGCCAGCTAAGGGGCGGCACAGATACGCAGTATTTT
CDR3 protein: CASSQLRGGTDTQYF
V gene: TRBV7-8
J gene: TRBJ2-3
D gene: .
clone size: .